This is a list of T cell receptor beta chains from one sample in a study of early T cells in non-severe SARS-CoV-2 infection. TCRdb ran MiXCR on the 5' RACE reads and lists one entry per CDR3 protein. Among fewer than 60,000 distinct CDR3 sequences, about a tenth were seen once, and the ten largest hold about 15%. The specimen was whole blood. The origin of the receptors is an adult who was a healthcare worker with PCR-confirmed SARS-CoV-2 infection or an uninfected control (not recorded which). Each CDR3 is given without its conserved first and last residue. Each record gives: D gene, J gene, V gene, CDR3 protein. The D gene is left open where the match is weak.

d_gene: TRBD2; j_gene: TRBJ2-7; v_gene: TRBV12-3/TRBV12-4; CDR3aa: ASSLSSGRWREQY
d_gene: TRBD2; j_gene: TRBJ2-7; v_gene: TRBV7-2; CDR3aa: ASSPSSGRALGEQY
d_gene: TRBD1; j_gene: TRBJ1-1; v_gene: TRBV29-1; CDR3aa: SANTGGNTEAF
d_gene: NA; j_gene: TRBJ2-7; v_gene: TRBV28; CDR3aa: ASSSPTGSGNYEQY
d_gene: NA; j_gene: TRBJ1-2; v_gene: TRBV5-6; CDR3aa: ASSLPGPWGYT
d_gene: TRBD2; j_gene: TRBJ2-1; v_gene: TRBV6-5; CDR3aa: ASRSPGTTNEQF
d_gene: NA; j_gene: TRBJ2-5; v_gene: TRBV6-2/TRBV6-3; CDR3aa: ASSLWEETQY
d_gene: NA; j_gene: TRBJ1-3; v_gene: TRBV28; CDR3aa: ASSFPRNQNSGNTIY
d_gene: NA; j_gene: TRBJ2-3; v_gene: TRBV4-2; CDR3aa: ASSQDLRAFSTDTQY
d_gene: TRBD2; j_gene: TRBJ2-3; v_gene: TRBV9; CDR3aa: ASSVSDSGRRDTQY
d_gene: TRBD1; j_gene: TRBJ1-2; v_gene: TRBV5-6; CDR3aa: ASSSSQGNYGYT
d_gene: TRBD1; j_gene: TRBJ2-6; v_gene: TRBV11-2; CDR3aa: ASSFGRGRKRSSGANVLT
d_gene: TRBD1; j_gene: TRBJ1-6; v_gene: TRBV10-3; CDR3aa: AIGTGANSPLH
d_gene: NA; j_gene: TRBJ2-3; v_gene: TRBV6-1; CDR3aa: ASSELATSTDTQY
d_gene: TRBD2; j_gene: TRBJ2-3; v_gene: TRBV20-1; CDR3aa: SASPFEGGGTDTQY
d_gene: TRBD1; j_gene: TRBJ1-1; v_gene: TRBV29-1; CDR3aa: SVTTGWEAF
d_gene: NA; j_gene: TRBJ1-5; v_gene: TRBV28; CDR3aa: ASSLYNDRWNQPQH
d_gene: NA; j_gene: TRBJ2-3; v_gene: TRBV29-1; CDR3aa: SDLSVGTQY
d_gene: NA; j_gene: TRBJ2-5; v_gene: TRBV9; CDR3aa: ASSVSSATETQY
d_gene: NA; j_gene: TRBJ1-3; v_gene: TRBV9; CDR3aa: ASSVGGPGGNTIY
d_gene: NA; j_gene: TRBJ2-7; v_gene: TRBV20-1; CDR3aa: SAPFNEQY
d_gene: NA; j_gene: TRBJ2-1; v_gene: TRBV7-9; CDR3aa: AGVSGNEQF
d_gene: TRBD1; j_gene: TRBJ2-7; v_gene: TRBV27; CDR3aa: ASSFTGGLQQY
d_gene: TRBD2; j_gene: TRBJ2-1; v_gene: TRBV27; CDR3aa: ASSPTSGLYNEQF
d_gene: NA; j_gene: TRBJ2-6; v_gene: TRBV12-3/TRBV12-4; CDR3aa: ASSFYGPGLSGANVLT
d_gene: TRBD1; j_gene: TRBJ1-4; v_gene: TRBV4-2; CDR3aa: ASSQPGQREKLF
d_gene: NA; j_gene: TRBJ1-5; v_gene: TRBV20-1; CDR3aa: SARGAVNQPQH
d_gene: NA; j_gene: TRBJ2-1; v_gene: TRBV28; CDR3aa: ASRIEGPSYNEQF
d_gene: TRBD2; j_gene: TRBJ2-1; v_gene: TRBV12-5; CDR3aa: ASGISPGLDVIHEQF
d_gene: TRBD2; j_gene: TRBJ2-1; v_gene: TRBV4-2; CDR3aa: ASSQVASGLNEQF
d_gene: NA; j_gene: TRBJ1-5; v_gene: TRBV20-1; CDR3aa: SARSGGEHQPQH
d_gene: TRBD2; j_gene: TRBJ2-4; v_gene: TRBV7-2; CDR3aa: ASSRGTSGRAKNIQY
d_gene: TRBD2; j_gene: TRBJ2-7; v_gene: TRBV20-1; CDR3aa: SASGGLSYEQY
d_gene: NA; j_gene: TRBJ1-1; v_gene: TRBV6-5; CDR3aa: ASSFSGVPPTEAF
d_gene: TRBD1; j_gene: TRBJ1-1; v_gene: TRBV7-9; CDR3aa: ASTPDRGFTEAF
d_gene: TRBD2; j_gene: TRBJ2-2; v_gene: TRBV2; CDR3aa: ASSEREAVFTGELF
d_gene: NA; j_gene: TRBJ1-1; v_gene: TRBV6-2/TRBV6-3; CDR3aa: ASTIIWRAEAF
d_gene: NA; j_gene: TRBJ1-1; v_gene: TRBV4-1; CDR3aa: ASSQEWTTEAF
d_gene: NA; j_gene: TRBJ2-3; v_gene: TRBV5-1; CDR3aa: ASSLDSERDTQY
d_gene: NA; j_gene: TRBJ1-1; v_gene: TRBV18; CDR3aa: ASSFFPGRDYTEAF
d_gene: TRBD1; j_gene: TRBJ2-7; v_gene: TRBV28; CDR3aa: ASSWTGSYEQY
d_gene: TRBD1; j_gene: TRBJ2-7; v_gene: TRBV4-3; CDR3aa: ASSQDGTGVLYEQY
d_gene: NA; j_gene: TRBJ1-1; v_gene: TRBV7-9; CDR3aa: ASSPPQGLDTEAF
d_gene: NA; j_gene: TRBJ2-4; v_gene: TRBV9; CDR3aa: ASSVGSPAGLNIQY
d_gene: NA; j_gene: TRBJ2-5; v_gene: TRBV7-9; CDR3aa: ASSYGASWQETQY
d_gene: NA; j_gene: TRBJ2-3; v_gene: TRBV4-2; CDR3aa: ASSQEEGRSDTQY
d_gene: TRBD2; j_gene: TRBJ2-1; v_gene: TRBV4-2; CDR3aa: ASSRGLAGGRNYNEQF
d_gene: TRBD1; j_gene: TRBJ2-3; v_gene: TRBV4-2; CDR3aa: ASSQTGQGQDTQY
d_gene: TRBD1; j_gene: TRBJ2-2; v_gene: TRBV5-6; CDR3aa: ASSLVQGAANTGELF
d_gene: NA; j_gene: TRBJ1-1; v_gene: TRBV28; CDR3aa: ASTFSRQKLEAF
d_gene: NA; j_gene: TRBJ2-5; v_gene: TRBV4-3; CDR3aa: ASSQDRRDNQETQY
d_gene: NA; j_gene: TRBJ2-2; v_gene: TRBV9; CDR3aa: ASSVADTGELF